The 14 T cell receptor beta chains below were found in one sample sequenced in a study of blood T cell repertoires in COVID-19. The data were produced by immunoSEQ multiplex PCR, yet TCRdb's version contains in-frame clones alone and is incomplete. The table has about 100,000 clones, roughly 88% seen once. Source material: peripheral blood. The source of these receptors is a human donor in a cohort sampled during active COVID-19.

CDR3: CASGTGTSYEQYF. Written as DNA, the CDR3 is TGCGCCAGCGGGACAGGGACCTCCTACGAGCAGTACTTC. V gene TRBV5-1 combines with J gene TRBJ2-7; TRBD1 matches at 9 bases. J lost 0 bases, V lost 7 bases, and 2 bases had no gene match. This CDR3 spans 13 amino acids. The germline V gene has CDR1 SGHRS and CDR2 YFSETQ.

V usage is TRBV20-1 and J usage is TRBJ1-2; D is ambiguous. The germline gives CDR1 DFQATT, CDR2 SNEGSKA (reference sequence). With 3 bases removed from V and 8 bases from J, the gap between germline ends came to 19 bases. The CDR3 consists of 14 residues. In DNA form, the CDR3 reads TGCAGTGCTAGTTATCGGGGAGAGATTTGGGGCTACACCTTC. The encoded protein is CSASYRGEIWGYTF.

This chain uses TRBV6-5 with TRBJ2-5; D perhaps matches TRBD1 (5 bases). Trimming took off 4 bases at V and 2 bases at J, with 8 bases between the two ends. The germline V gene has CDR1 MNHEY and CDR2 SVGAGI. The CDR3 length is 13 residues. The chain's CDR3 is CASSWGRQETQYF. The DNA of the CDR3 is TGTGCCAGCAGTTGGGGCAGGCAAGAGACCCAGTACTTC.

The V gene is TRBV4-1, the J gene TRBJ2-5; tentatively, D is TRBD1 (6 bases). This CDR3 contains 14 residues. Trimming removed 6 bases from V and 1 base from J, with 12 bases in between. Germline-derived CDR1 and CDR2 are MGHRA and YSYEKL. This CDR3 reads CASRKQGTQETQYF. The CDR3 bases are TGCGCCAGCAGGAAACAGGGAACCCAAGAGACCCAGTACTTC.

This rearrangement joins TRBV9 to TRBJ2-7; possibly TRBD1 for D (5 bases). The germline V and J ends were trimmed by 2 bases and 2 bases, with 11 bases remaining between them. This CDR3 region has 14 residues. CDR1 is SGDLS, CDR2 YYNGEE, per germline. The CDR3 reads CASSVDSFTYEQYF. Here the CDR3 DNA reads TGTGCCAGCAGCGTTGACAGCTTCACCTACGAGCAGTACTTC.

The chain carries TRBV7-9 and TRBJ2-3, with TRBD2 identical over 12 bases. The germline gives CDR1 SEHNR, CDR2 FQNEAQ (reference sequence). The CDR3 length is 18 residues. Trimming removed 5 bases from V and 2 bases from J; junction bases left unmatched: 11. This CDR3 is CASSNRRLAGGYTDTQYF. The CDR3 bases are TGTGCCAGCAGCAACCGCCGGCTAGCGGGGGGGTACACAGATACGCAGTATTTT.

The V call is TRBV24-1, the J call TRBJ2-1; D might be TRBD2 (6 bases). The CDR3 is made up of 13 amino acids. Trimming pared 3 bases from V and 12 bases from J, leaving 14 bases between. Germline V gives CDR1 KGHDR, CDR2 SFDVKD. The CDR3 loop reads CATSDPSKTRQFF. As DNA, the CDR3 is TGTGCCACCAGTGATCCCTCTAAGACTAGGCAGTTCTTC.

The V call is TRBV28, the J call TRBJ2-1; weak D call: TRBD1 (6 bases). The V end lost 10 bases, the J end lost 0 bases, and 16 bases lay between the germline ends. This CDR3 has 15 residues. Per germline, CDR1 MDHEN and CDR2 SYDVKM. The CDR3 DNA reads TGTGCCACCGGACGGGGACACAGCTCCTACAATGAGCAGTTCTTC. This translates into CATGRGHSSYNEQFF.

The V gene is TRBV5-6, the J gene TRBJ1-2, with 9 positions matching TRBD1. Germline CDR1 and CDR2: SGHDT and YYEEEE. The CDR3 is made up of 15 amino acids. With 3 bases clipped from V and 8 bases from J, the junction kept 11 bases outside the gene matches. CDR3 bases: TGTGCCAGCAGCTATGCGTCCGGGACAGGGAACGGCTACACCTTC. Translation gives CASSYASGTGNGYTF.

With respect to this clone: Other DNA sequences in this sample translate to the same CDR3. V is TRBV5-4 and J is TRBJ2-7, with a tentative D call TRBD2 (5 bases). Trimming shortened V by 4 bases and J by 1 base, and 12 bases separated the two germline ends. The CDR3 loop spans 14 amino acids. Germline V CDR1 and CDR2: SGHNT, YYREEE (reference sequence). The CDR3: CASSAGIGSYEQYF. The CDR3 DNA reads TGTGCCAGCAGCGCGGGCATAGGATCCTACGAGCAGTACTTC.

The V gene is TRBV5-5, the J gene TRBJ2-7; perhaps TRBD2 as D (6 bases). Germline V gene data show CDR1 as SGHKS and CDR2 as YYEKEE (reference sequence). Trimming left V 1 base short and J 1 base short, with 9 bases between. This CDR3 spans 14 amino acids. The CDR3 region is CASSLRGVSYEQYF. The CDR3 nucleotides read TGTGCCAGCAGCTTGCGCGGGGTATCCTACGAGCAGTACTTC.

The rearrangement links TRBV6-1 to TRBJ2-5, with 8 positions matching TRBD2. This CDR3 is 14 amino acids long. After removal of 3 bases from V and 7 bases from J, the junction contained 7 bases not matched to a gene. Germline lookup yields CDR1 MNHNS and CDR2 SASEGT. The DNA of the CDR3 is TGTGCCAGCAGTGAGGGAGCGGGAGCGGGGACCCAGTACTTC. Translation: CASSEGAGAGTQYF.

The V call is TRBV6-1, the J call TRBJ2-7, with 7 nucleotides matching TRBD1. Germline lookup yields CDR1 MNHNS and CDR2 SASEGT. V was pared by 2 bases and J by 6 bases, with 4 bases of the junction left unmatched. The CDR3 consists of 13 residues. The CDR3 coding sequence is TGTGCCAGCAGTGAAACAGGGGTGGGCGAGCAGTACTTC. This sequence encodes CASSETGVGEQYF.

V is TRBV11-2 and J is TRBJ2-3, with 7 bases identical to TRBD1. Germline assignment: CDR1 SGHAT and CDR2 FQNNGV. CDR3 length: 16 residues. Trimming took 1 base from V and 5 from J; bases not matched to a gene: 9. The CDR3 is CASSLGTGTILDTQYF. CDR3 nucleotide sequence: TGTGCCAGCAGCTTAGGGACAGGAACGATTCTAGATACGCAGTATTTT.